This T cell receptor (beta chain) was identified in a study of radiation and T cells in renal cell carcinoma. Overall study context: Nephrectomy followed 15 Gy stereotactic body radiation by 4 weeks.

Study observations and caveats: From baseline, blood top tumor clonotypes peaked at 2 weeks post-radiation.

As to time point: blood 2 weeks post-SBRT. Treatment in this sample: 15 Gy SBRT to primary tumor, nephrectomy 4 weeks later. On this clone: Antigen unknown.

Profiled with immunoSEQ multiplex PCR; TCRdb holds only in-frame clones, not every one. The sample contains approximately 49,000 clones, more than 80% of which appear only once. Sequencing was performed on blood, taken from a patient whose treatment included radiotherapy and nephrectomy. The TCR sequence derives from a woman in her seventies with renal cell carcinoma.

The CDR3: CASSLGGADGYTF. Here the CDR3 DNA reads TGTGCCAGCAGCTTAGGGGGGGCTGATGGCTACACCTTC. J is TRBJ1-2 and V is TRBV13; possible D gene TRBD1, 6 bases. V was clipped by 0 bases and J by 6 bases, with 8 bases between them. CDR1 and CDR2 from the germline V gene are PRHDT and FYEKMQ (reference sequence). This CDR3 has 13 amino acids.